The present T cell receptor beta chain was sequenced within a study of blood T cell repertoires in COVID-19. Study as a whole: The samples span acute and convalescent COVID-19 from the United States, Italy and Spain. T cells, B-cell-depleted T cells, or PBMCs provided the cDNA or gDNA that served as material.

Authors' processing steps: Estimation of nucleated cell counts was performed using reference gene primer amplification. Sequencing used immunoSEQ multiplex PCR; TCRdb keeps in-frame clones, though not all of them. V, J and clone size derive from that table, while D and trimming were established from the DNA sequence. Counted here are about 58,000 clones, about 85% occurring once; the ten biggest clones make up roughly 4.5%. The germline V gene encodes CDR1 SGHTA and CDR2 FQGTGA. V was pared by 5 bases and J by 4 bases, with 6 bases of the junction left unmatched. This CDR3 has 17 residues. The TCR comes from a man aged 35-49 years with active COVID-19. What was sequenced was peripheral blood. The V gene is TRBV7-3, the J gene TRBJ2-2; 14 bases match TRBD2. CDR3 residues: CASSGGTSGSRTGELFF. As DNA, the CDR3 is TGTGCCAGCAGCGGAGGGACTAGCGGGAGTCGCACCGGGGAGCTGTTTTTT. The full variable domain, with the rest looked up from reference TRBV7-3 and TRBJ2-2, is GAGVSQTPSNKVTEKGKYVELRCDPISGHTALYWYRQSLGQGPEFLIYFQGTGAADDSGLPNDRFFAVRPEGSVSTLKIQRTERGDSAVYLCASSGGTSGSRTGELFFGEGSRLTVL.